The present TCR beta chain was sequenced within a study of beta chain features in type 1 diabetes. Study-level points and caveats: All four CD4+ subsets of Type 1 diabetes patients contained TCRB CDR3s that were moderately but significantly shorter.

The study reverse transcribed the entire isolated RNA, so it sequenced expressed TCRB transcripts. Sequencing used immunoSEQ multiplex PCR; TCRdb keeps in-frame clones, though not all of them. Of tens of thousands of clones listed, approximately 70% were seen once; the top ten hold 2% to 2.5%. Trimming took 5 bases from V and 6 from J; bases not matched to a gene: 13. The V gene's germline CDR1 is SGHAT and CDR2 FQNNGV. The CDR3 totals 15 residues. This clone was observed a single time. Its antigen remains unknown. The chain combines TRBV11-2 with TRBJ2-7; 7 bases map to TRBD1. Sequenced input: Tregs from blood. The clonotype originates from a woman aged 18-30 years with type 1 diabetes. The CDR3 DNA reads TGTGCCAGCAGCCCGGACCCGGACAGGCCCTCCGAGCAGTACTTC. Translated: CASSPDPDRPSEQYF.